The 18 T cell receptor beta chains in this list originate from one sample, sequenced in a study of blood T cell repertoires in COVID-19. Libraries were prepared by immunoSEQ multiplex PCR; TCRdb keeps only in-frame clonotypes and omits some of them. The repertoire includes over 200,000 clones, under 90% of them detected once, and approximately 10% sits in the top ten. Sequenced: peripheral blood. The source is a man aged 45-65 years with COVID-19, enrolled during active disease.

The V and J genes are TRBV2 and TRBJ2-2; 16 bases fit TRBD2. The CDR3 sequence is 18 residues long. Trimming at V came to 4 bases and at J to 8 bases, leaving 10 bases not matched to a gene. CDR1 is SNHLY and CDR2 is FYNNEI in the germline V gene. CDR3: CASSGGGLAGGPRGELFF. The CDR3 nucleotides are TGTGCCAGCAGTGGAGGGGGACTAGCGGGAGGGCCACGAGGGGAGCTGTTTTTT.

The chain couples TRBV5-4 to TRBJ1-6; D is unresolved. CDR1 and CDR2 (germline): SGHNT, YYREEE (reference sequence). The CDR3 extends over 14 amino acids. V shed 0 bases and J shed 6 bases, with 7 bases lying between them. The CDR3 region has the DNA TGTGCCAGCAGCTTGGGCGTCGGTAATTCACCCCTCCACTTT. Translation: CASSLGVGNSPLHF.

The rearrangement uses TRBV7-4 and TRBJ2-7, with a tentative D call TRBD1 (5 bases). Germline CDR1 and CDR2: SGHVT and SQSDAQ. There are 13 residues in the CDR3. V was trimmed by 6 bases and J by 7 bases, leaving 16 bases between them. The CDR3 loop is CASRLTHRREQYF. CDR3 sequence (DNA): TGTGCCAGCAGGCTAACGCACAGGAGAGAGCAGTACTTC.

The CDR3 nucleotides read TGCGCCAGCAGCAAGACTAGCGGGAGAGGGTCTCGTATCTACGAGCAGTACTTC. It is translated as CASSKTSGRGSRIYEQYF. The chain joins TRBV5-1 to TRBJ2-7; 12 bases line up with TRBD2. The CDR3 contains 18 residues. In germline, CDR1 is SGHRS, CDR2 YFSETQ. The V and J ends lost 4 bases and 3 bases, in that order; junction bases with no gene match: 14.

The chain uses TRBV27 and TRBJ1-6, with TRBD1 matching 7 bases. Germline CDR1 reads MNHEY; CDR2 reads SMNVEV (reference sequence). The CDR3 runs 18 residues. The ends lost 5 bases at V and 0 bases at J; junction bases unmatched: 10. The CDR3 here is CASSVYRGPSSYNSPLHF. Here the CDR3 DNA reads TGTGCCAGCAGTGTCTACAGGGGCCCGAGCTCCTATAATTCACCCCTCCACTTT.

There are a few counts of this clone. This chain links TRBV5-4 with TRBJ2-7, with TRBD2 identical over 8 bases. V lost 5 bases, J lost 5 bases, and 9 bases stayed unmatched. This CDR3 comprises 14 residues. Germline assignment: CDR1 SGHNT and CDR2 YYREEE (reference sequence). The CDR3 loop is CASREAGVGHEQYF. The CDR3 coding sequence is TGTGCCAGCAGAGAAGCGGGAGTAGGCCACGAGCAGTACTTC. Full variable domain (remainder filled in from reference TRBV5-4 and TRBJ2-7): ETGVTQSPTHLIKTRGQQVTLRCSSQSGHNTVSWYQQALGQGPQFIFQYYREEENGRGNFPPRFSGLQFPNYSSELNVNALELDDSALYLCASREAGVGHEQYFGPGTRLTVT.

This clone was seen a single time. The CDR3 region is CASSGAGPTEAFF. The CDR3 DNA reads as TGTGCCAGCAGTGGGGCTGGCCCCACTGAAGCTTTCTTT. The rearrangement joins TRBV6-6 to TRBJ1-1; the D gene is possibly TRBD1 (5 bases). Germline lookup yields CDR1 MNHNY and CDR2 SVGAGI (reference sequence). V was cut by 5 bases and J by 4 bases, with 11 bases left in between. The CDR3 loop spans 13 amino acids.

The CDR3 here is CASSGRGQANTEAFF. The CDR3 DNA sequence: TGTGCCAGCAGTGGACGCGGACAGGCGAACACTGAAGCTTTCTTT. The chain joins TRBV6-6 to TRBJ1-1, with 7 nucleotides matching TRBD1. The length of the CDR3 is 15 residues. V shed 5 bases, J shed 1 base, and the junction held 7 bases outside the gene matches. CDR1 MNHNY and CDR2 SVGAGI come from the germline V gene (reference sequence).

CDR3 DNA: TGTGCCAGCAGCGTGCGGGGGAAAGAGACCCAGTACTTC. This translates into CASSVRGKETQYF. The chain links TRBV7-2 to TRBJ2-5; 7 bases are shared with TRBD2. V was clipped by 5 bases and J by 3 bases; unmatched bases: 3. There are 13 residues in the CDR3. The germline gives CDR1 SGHTA, CDR2 FQGNSA.

V is TRBV5-1 and J is TRBJ2-2, with 15 nucleotides matching TRBD2. This CDR3 has 16 amino acids. V shed 4 bases, J shed 7 bases, and the junction held 5 bases outside the gene matches. Per germline, CDR1 SGHRS and CDR2 YFSETQ. CDR3 loop: CASSRGTSGGRGELFF. Here the CDR3 DNA reads TGCGCCAGCAGCCGAGGGACTAGCGGGGGGCGCGGGGAGCTGTTTTTT.

The genes are TRBV5-5 and TRBJ2-5; TRBD2 is a possible D gene (5 bases). V was shortened by 0 bases and J by 5 bases, with 11 bases between the two germline ends. CDR1 and CDR2 (germline): SGHKS, YYEKEE (reference sequence). The CDR3 length is 14 residues. The CDR3 nucleotides read TGTGCCAGCAGCTTGGGGGCTAGCCTTGAGACCCAGTACTTC. It codes for CASSLGASLETQYF.

The rearrangement joins TRBV6-6 to TRBJ1-2; 7 nucleotides align to TRBD1. V trimming: 7 bases; J trimming: 6 bases; junction bases outside the gene matches: 8. In germline, CDR1 is MNHNY, CDR2 SVGAGI (reference sequence). The length of the CDR3 is 13 residues. The DNA of the CDR3 is TGTGCCAGCACCTTCGGAGGGACAGATGGCTACACCTTC. This encodes CASTFGGTDGYTF.

This clone came up a few times. The sample carries other DNA sequences with the same CDR3. The chain recombines TRBV29-1 with TRBJ1-1, with TRBD1 identical over 8 bases. Germline V gene data show CDR1 as SQVTM and CDR2 as ANQGSEA. The length of the CDR3 is 15 residues. V lost 4 bases, J lost 5 bases, and 12 bases stayed unmatched. Written as DNA, the CDR3 is TGCAGCGTTGGTCAGGGGGCCCACGGCGGGACTGAAGCTTTCTTT. Translating it yields CSVGQGAHGGTEAFF.

V gene TRBV11-1 combines with J gene TRBJ2-7; TRBD2 agrees at 9 bases. Unmatched junction bases numbered 5, after V lost 5 bases and J lost 6 bases. The CDR3 is 13 residues long. Germline V gene lookup returns CDR1 SGHAT and CDR2 FQDESV (reference sequence). The CDR3 nucleotides read TGTGCCAGCAGCCAGGTAGCGGGAGTCGAGCAGTACTTC. This translates into CASSQVAGVEQYF.

V gene TRBV27 combines with J gene TRBJ1-1; a possible D gene is TRBD1 (5 bases). This CDR3 contains 13 residues. Germline CDR1 is MNHEY and CDR2 is SMNVEV (reference sequence). The V and J ends lost 5 bases and 1 base respectively, with 8 bases between them. CDR3 loop: CASSPGQNTEAFF. In DNA form, the CDR3 reads TGTGCCAGCAGTCCCGGACAGAACACTGAAGCTTTCTTT.

The chain employs TRBV7-2 and TRBJ2-3; 7 nucleotides agree with TRBD2. Germline V gene data show CDR1 as SGHTA and CDR2 as FQGNSA. This CDR3 is 16 amino acids long. Trimming took 5 bases from V and 5 from J; bases not matched to a gene: 13. CDR3 bases: TGTGCCAGCAGCCCCTCATCGCAGCGGGGTCGAGATACGCAGTATTTT. Its protein product is CASSPSSQRGRDTQYF.

The rearrangement uses TRBV14 and TRBJ2-1, with 10 bases fitting TRBD2. V gave up 4 bases and J gave up 7 bases; unmatched junction bases: 13. Germline V gene data show CDR1 as SGHDN and CDR2 as FVKESK. This CDR3 has 17 residues. As DNA, the CDR3 is TGTGCCAGCAGCCGGGCAATTCTAGCGGGAGTGGGTAATGAGCAGTTCTTC. Translating it yields CASSRAILAGVGNEQFF.

The rearrangement links TRBV18 to TRBJ2-1, with a weak D call TRBD2 (5 bases). Germline loops: CDR1 KGHSH, CDR2 LQKENI. V was clipped by 0 bases and J by 7 bases, with 10 bases between them. The CDR3 totals 14 residues. The DNA of the CDR3 is TGTGCCAGCTCACCACCTGCGGGCGTTAATGAGCAGTTCTTC. Amino acids: CASSPPAGVNEQFF.